Listed here are 5 T cell receptor beta chains from one sample, sequenced in a study of blood T cell repertoires in COVID-19. Clones were read by immunoSEQ multiplex PCR, and TCRdb kept only the in-frame ones, dropping some. There are 65,000 or so clones in the sample; more than 90% occur only once, and roughly 1.3% lies in the top ten. Sequenced sample: peripheral blood. Source of these receptors: a man aged 55-75 years with acute or convalescent COVID-19.

The chain recombines TRBV27 with TRBJ1-1; D gene uncertain. This CDR3 has 14 residues. CDR1 MNHEY and CDR2 SMNVEV come from the germline V gene (reference sequence). Between the trimmed V and J ends, which lost 2 bases and 4 bases, there was a span of 11 bases. CDR3 amino acids: CASSLRRVGTEAFF. CDR3 DNA sequence: TGTGCCAGCAGTTTACGACGGGTAGGCACTGAAGCTTTCTTT.

This chain joins TRBV6-5 and TRBJ1-1, with 9 bases that match TRBD1. The CDR3 covers 15 residues. The V and J ends lost 6 bases and 1 base, in that order; junction bases with no gene match: 6. CDR1 is MNHEY and CDR2 is SVGAGI in the germline V gene. CDR3 coding DNA: TGTGCCAGCAGGGGTCGGACAGGGGCGAACACTGAAGCTTTCTTT. Its translation is CASRGRTGANTEAFF.

A few counts support this clone. The gene calls are TRBV27 and TRBJ2-4, with D possibly TRBD1 on 5 matching bases. V gave up 6 bases and J gave up 0 bases, with 9 bases separating them. The CDR3 loop spans 14 amino acids. Germline CDR1 MNHEY, CDR2 SMNVEV (reference sequence). The CDR3, as DNA: TGTGCCAGCAGAGGGGTGCTAGCCAAAAACATTCAGTACTTC. It is translated as CASRGVLAKNIQYF.

The V gene is TRBV2, the J gene TRBJ1-1; D gene ambiguous. Between the trimmed V and J ends, which lost 6 bases and 4 bases, there was a span of 15 bases. Germline CDR1 SNHLY, CDR2 FYNNEI. CDR3 length: 14 residues. CDR3 protein: CASRTGEVPTEAFF. The CDR3 DNA sequence: TGTGCCAGCAGAACCGGGGAGGTCCCCACTGAAGCTTTCTTT. Full variable domain (missing parts from reference TRBV2 and TRBJ1-1): EPEVTQTPSHQVTQMGQEVILRCVPISNHLYFYWYRQILGQKVEFLVSFYNNEISEKSEIFDDQFSVERPDGSNFTLKIRSTKLEDSAMYFCASRTGEVPTEAFFGQGTRLTVV.

This chain uses TRBV3-1 (or the pseudogene TRBV3-2) with TRBJ1-2; TRBD1 matches at 7 bases. Germline V gene sequence: CDR1 LGHDT, CDR2 YNNKEL (reference sequence). V was pared by 1 base and J by 3 bases, with 5 bases of the junction left unmatched. The length of the CDR3 is 15 residues. CDR3 region: CASSQGGQSYYGYTF. The CDR3 DNA reads TGTGCCAGCAGCCAAGGGGGACAGAGCTACTATGGCTACACCTTC.